The T cell receptor (beta chain) described here comes from a study of blood T cell repertoires in COVID-19. Method: immunoSEQ multiplex PCR; TCRdb's copy keeps in-frame clones and lacks some. Among under 100,000 clones listed, around nine tenths were seen once. The V end was cut by 3 bases, the J end by 1 base, with 10 bases between. Per the germline V gene, CDR1 is SQVTM and CDR2 is ANQGSEA. This CDR3 is 14 amino acids long. The TCR originated in a man aged 40-49 years with acute or convalescent COVID-19. Sequencing was performed on peripheral blood. V and J are TRBV29-1 and TRBJ1-3; a possible D gene is TRBD1 (5 bases). The CDR3 region has the DNA TGCAGCGTTGATCCAGGGATGTCTGGAAACACCATATATTTT. Protein: CSVDPGMSGNTIYF.